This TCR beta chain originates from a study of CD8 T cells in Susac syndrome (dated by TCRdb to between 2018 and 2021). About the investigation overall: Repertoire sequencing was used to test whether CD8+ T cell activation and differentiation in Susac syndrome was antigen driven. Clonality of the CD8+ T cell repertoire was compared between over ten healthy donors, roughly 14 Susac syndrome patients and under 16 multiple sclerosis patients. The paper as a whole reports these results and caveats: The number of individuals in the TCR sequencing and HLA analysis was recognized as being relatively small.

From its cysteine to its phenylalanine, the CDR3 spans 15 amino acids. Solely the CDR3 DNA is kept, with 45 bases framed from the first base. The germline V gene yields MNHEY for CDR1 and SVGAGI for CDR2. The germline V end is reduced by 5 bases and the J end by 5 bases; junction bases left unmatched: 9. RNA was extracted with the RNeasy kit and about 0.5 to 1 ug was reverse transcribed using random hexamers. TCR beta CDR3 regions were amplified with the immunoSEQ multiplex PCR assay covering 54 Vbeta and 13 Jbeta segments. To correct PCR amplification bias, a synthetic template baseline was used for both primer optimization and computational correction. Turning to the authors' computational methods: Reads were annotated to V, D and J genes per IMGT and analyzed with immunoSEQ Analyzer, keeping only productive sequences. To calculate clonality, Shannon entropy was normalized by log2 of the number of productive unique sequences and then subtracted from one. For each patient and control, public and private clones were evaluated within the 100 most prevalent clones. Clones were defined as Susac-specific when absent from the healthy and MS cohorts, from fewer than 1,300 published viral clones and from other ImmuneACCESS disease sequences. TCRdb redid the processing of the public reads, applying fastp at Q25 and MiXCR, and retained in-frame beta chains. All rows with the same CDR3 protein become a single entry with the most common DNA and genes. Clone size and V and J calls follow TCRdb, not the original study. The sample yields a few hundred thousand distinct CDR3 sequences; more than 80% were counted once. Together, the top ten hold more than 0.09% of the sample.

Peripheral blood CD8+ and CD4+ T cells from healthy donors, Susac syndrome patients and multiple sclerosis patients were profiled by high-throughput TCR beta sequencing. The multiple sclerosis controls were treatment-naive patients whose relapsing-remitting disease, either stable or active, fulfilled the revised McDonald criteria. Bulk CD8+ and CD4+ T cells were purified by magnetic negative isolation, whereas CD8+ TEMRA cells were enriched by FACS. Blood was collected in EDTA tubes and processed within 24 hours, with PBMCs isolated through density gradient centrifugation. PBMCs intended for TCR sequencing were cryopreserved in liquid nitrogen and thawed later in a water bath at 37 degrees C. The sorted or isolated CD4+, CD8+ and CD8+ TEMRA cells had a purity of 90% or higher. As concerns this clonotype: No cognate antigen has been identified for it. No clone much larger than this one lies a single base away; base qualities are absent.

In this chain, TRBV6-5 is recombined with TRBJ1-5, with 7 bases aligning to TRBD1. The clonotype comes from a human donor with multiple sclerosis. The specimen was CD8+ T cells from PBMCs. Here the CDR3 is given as CASSIAGGLDQPQHF. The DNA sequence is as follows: TGTGCCAGCAGTATCGCAGGGGGGCTAGATCAGCCCCAGCATTTT.